Shown below are 2 T cell receptor beta chains from a single sample sequenced in a study of T-cell memory formation after mild COVID-19. Each CDR3 protein gets one entry after TCRdb re-called the 5' RACE reads with MiXCR. The data show over 350,000 distinct CDR3 sequences, about 17% seen once. The sequencing sample was made of PBMCs or a T cell subset sorted from them (not recorded which). The receptors shown here come from a man aged 18 to 35 who had mild COVID-19 (a few samples of this study predate the infection). Cell type and time point are not known.

This clonotype was counted a few times. The CDR3 is CASSKGLAQSGELFF. DNA for the CDR3: TGTGCCAGCAGTAAGGGACTAGCCCAATCCGGGGAGCTGTTTTTT. This chain joins TRBV12-3 or TRBV12-4 and TRBJ2-2, with 9 bases lining up with TRBD2. CDR3 length: 15 residues. With 5 bases clipped from V and 6 bases from J, the junction kept 7 bases outside the gene matches.

This rearrangement joins TRBV3-1 to TRBJ1-4; D is uncertain. Per the germline V gene, CDR1 is LGHDT and CDR2 is YNNKEL (reference sequence). The CDR3 totals 12 residues. V lost 4 bases and J lost 6, with 6 bases in between. For the CDR3, the DNA is TGTGCCAGCAGCCCTAGCGATGAAAAACTGTTTTTT. This gives the protein CASSPSDEKLFF.